This passage covers 24 T cell receptor beta chains from one sample sequenced in a study of CD8+ T cells in alopecia areata. Once RNA had been extracted, it was reverse transcribed into cDNA to act as the sequencing template. The repertoire was sequenced with immunoSEQ multiplex PCR; TCRdb's copy has only in-frame clones and lacks some. Among 150,000 or so clones listed, 55% to 65% were seen once. Material for sequencing was CD4+ T cells sorted from blood. Receptors were obtained from a human donor in good health.

This clone was counted a few times. The chain carries TRBV30 and TRBJ2-2, with D unclear. Germline CDR1 is GTSNPN and CDR2 is SVGIG (reference sequence). Trimming took off 0 bases at V and 2 bases at J, with 10 bases between the two ends. The length of the CDR3 is 15 residues. CDR3 nucleotides: TGTGCCTGGAGTGTCCAAACGAGTAACACCGGGGAGCTGTTTTTT. This codes for CAWSVQTSNTGELFF.

This clone appeared once. The CDR3 loop is CASSVGLGLSYEQYF. Here the CDR3 DNA reads TGTGCCAGCAGCGTAGGACTAGGGCTTAGTTACGAGCAGTACTTC. The V and J genes are TRBV9 and TRBJ2-7; a possible D gene is TRBD2 (6 bases). The V end was cut by 0 bases, the J end by 4 bases, with 14 bases between. Germline V gene lookup returns CDR1 SGDLS and CDR2 YYNGEE. CDR3 size: 15 residues.

The chain is built from TRBV29-1 and TRBJ2-5, with TRBD2 matching over 11 bases. This CDR3 is built from 15 residues. Germline CDR1 reads SQVTM; CDR2 reads ANQGSEA. Unmatched junction bases numbered 12, after V lost 5 bases and J lost 7 bases. In DNA form, the CDR3 reads TGCAGCGTTTGTCCGGGACTAGCGGAGGTGGGGACCCAGTACTTC. It codes for CSVCPGLAEVGTQYF.

This clone was observed many times. The rearrangement uses TRBV28 and TRBJ2-4; D remains ambiguous. CDR1 MDHEN and CDR2 SYDVKM come from the germline V gene. The CDR3 covers 10 residues. Trimming removed 5 bases at V and 6 bases at J, with 2 bases between. The CDR3 region is CASSRNIQYF. The CDR3 DNA reads as TGTGCCAGCAGTCGAAACATTCAGTACTTC.

The chain combines TRBV29-1 with TRBJ2-5; D not resolved. The CDR3 is made up of 12 amino acids. V was cut by 2 bases and J by 5 bases, with 9 bases left in between. Germline V gives CDR1 SQVTM, CDR2 ANQGSEA. The CDR3 loop reads CSVERSGETQYF. CDR3 coding DNA: TGCAGCGTTGAAAGAAGTGGGGAGACCCAGTACTTC.

The genes are TRBV4-1 and TRBJ2-4, with a tentative D call TRBD1 (5 bases). Germline lookup yields CDR1 MGHRA and CDR2 YSYEKL. This CDR3 region has 15 residues. Trimming stripped 3 bases from V and 9 bases from J, with 18 bases between. CDR3 residues: CASSHRWQGDSIQYF. The CDR3 region has the DNA TGCGCCAGCAGCCACCGCTGGCAAGGGGATAGCATTCAGTACTTC.

The V call is TRBV27, the J call TRBJ2-1; TRBD1 matches 10 bases. Trimming at V came to 6 bases and at J to 14 bases, leaving 19 bases not matched to a gene. CDR1 is MNHEY, CDR2 SMNVEV, per germline (reference sequence). There are 16 residues in the CDR3. The CDR3 region is CASSYKRQGARSAEFF. The CDR3 nucleotides read TGTGCCAGCAGCTACAAGCGACAGGGGGCTAGGAGTGCGGAGTTCTTC.

This clone came up a few times. The chain links TRBV27 to TRBJ2-1, with unresolved D. Trimming pared 4 bases from V and 9 bases from J, leaving 13 bases between. CDR1 is MNHEY, CDR2 SMNVEV, per germline (reference sequence). This CDR3 contains 13 residues. CDR3 sequence reads: CASSWGTLSEQFF. CDR3 nucleotide sequence: TGTGCCAGCAGTTGGGGTACTCTTAGTGAGCAGTTCTTC.

The V and J genes are TRBV4-1 and TRBJ2-7; the D is unclear. This CDR3 is 16 amino acids long. Germline CDR1 is MGHRA and CDR2 is YSYEKL. The V gene lost 1 base and the J gene lost 0 bases, with 13 bases spanning the gap. The DNA of the CDR3 is TGCGCCAGCAGCCAAGGATTAATAGGGATCTCCTACGAGCAGTACTTC. Its translation is CASSQGLIGISYEQYF.

As regards this clone: A read error may produce the germline difference seen at one junction end. The V call is TRBV11-2, the J call TRBJ2-2; a possible D gene is TRBD1 (6 bases). Germline V gives CDR1 SGHAT, CDR2 FQNNGV. The CDR3 runs 14 residues. CDR3 protein: CASSLTGNAGELFF. Here the CDR3 DNA reads TGTGCCAGCAGCTTAACAGGGAACGCCGGGGAGCTGTTTTTT.

This clone was recorded a few times. This rearrangement joins TRBV25-1 to TRBJ2-5; the match to TRBD1 covers 7 bases. V lost 3 bases and J lost 4; bases outside the gene matches: 14. The germline gives CDR1 MGHDK, CDR2 SYGVNS. This CDR3 has 17 amino acids. CDR3 sequence reads: CASSDHATGEKRETQYF. The CDR3, as DNA: TGTGCCAGCAGTGATCACGCCACAGGGGAGAAACGAGAGACCCAGTACTTC. Using reference TRBV25-1 and TRBJ2-5 for the parts outside the CDR3, the full variable domain is EADIYQTPRYLVIGTGKKITLECSQTMGHDKMYWYQQDPGMELHLIHYSYGVNSTEKGDLSSESTVSRIRTEHFPLTLESARPSHTSQYLCASSDHATGEKRETQYFGPGTRLLVL.

The V and J genes are TRBV7-2 and TRBJ1-2, with no clear D. V was clipped by 1 base and J by 8 bases, with 11 bases between them. The CDR3 spans 13 residues. The germline V gene encodes CDR1 SGHTA and CDR2 FQGNSA. The DNA of the CDR3 is TGTGCCAGCAGCTTAGTTTCGAACGGAGGCTACACCTTC. This codes for CASSLVSNGGYTF.

This clone was detected only a few times. V usage is TRBV5-1 and J usage is TRBJ2-1; D remains unclear. Trimming pared 6 bases from V and 1 base from J, leaving 11 bases between. This CDR3 has 14 residues. Germline CDR1 and CDR2: SGHRS and YFSETQ. The CDR3 protein is CASTGLNSYNEQFF. The DNA of the CDR3 is TGCGCCAGCACGGGTCTCAATTCCTACAATGAGCAGTTCTTC.

The chain combines TRBV29-1 with TRBJ2-7; D not resolved. V was pared by 5 bases and J by 4 bases, with 18 bases between. This CDR3 is 14 amino acids long. Germline CDR1 is SQVTM and CDR2 is ANQGSEA. The CDR3 DNA sequence: TGCAGCGTTTCTCTCACCGGAGTCTCGTACGAGCAGTACTTC. Encoded protein: CSVSLTGVSYEQYF.

In its sample, this clone was seen a few times. V gene TRBV25-1 combines with J gene TRBJ1-2; D may be TRBD1 (5 bases). The germline V gene encodes CDR1 MGHDK and CDR2 SYGVNS. This CDR3 has 13 amino acids. V shed 1 base and J shed 12 bases, with 15 bases lying between them. Here the CDR3 reads CASSEFGADLHTF. CDR3 nucleotide sequence: TGTGCCAGCAGTGAATTTGGGGCAGATCTCCACACCTTC.

V is TRBV7-9 and J is TRBJ2-1; TRBD1 matches at 8 bases. There are 15 residues in the CDR3. Trimming at V came to 5 bases and at J to 7 bases, leaving 10 bases not matched to a gene. Looked up from germline, CDR1 is SEHNR and CDR2 is FQNEAQ (reference sequence). CDR3 amino acids: CASSQRQGRANEQFF. The CDR3, as DNA: TGTGCCAGCAGCCAAAGACAGGGGCGGGCGAATGAGCAGTTCTTC.

This clone was found a few times. The rearrangement joins TRBV10-3 to TRBJ2-1; D tentatively fits TRBD1 or TRBD2 (5 bases each). CDR3 length: 13 amino acids. Germline V gives CDR1 ENHRY, CDR2 SYGVKD. Trimming took off 10 bases at V and 5 bases at J, with 15 bases between the two ends. Written as DNA, the CDR3 is TGTGCCACGCACCGGGACGCCAACAATGAGCAGTTCTTC. Translating gives CATHRDANNEQFF.

The chain carries TRBV28 and TRBJ1-2; unclear D gene. Germline CDR1 is MDHEN and CDR2 is SYDVKM. The V end lost 9 bases, the J end lost 0 bases, and 8 bases lay between the germline ends. The CDR3 is 12 amino acids. CDR3 region: CASGASNYGYTF. The CDR3 DNA follows: TGTGCCAGTGGAGCCTCTAACTATGGCTACACCTTC.

A few counts support this clone. This chain joins TRBV7-2 and TRBJ1-5, with D unresolved. Germline lookup yields CDR1 SGHTA and CDR2 FQGNSA. The CDR3 loop spans 13 amino acids. Trimming removed 3 bases from V and 5 bases from J, with 8 bases in between. CDR3 loop: CASSFRTDQPQHF. The CDR3 DNA reads as TGTGCCAGCAGCTTCCGTACTGATCAGCCCCAGCATTTT.

This chain connects TRBV29-1 to TRBJ2-5; D gene unclear. This CDR3 contains 11 residues. Trimming stripped 5 bases from V and 10 bases from J, with 14 bases between. Germline CDR1 SQVTM, CDR2 ANQGSEA. The CDR3 sequence is CSVTNRTIQYF. CDR3 nucleotide sequence: TGCAGCGTTACGAACCGAACGATCCAGTACTTC.

The V gene is TRBV29-1, the J gene TRBJ1-1; 7 bases fit TRBD1. J was trimmed by 10 bases and V by 3 bases; bases with no gene match: 11. The CDR3 sequence is 13 residues long. The germline V gene encodes CDR1 SQVTM and CDR2 ANQGSEA. This CDR3 is CSVDRGQTALAFF. The CDR3 DNA is TGCAGCGTTGACCGGGGACAGACTGCCTTAGCTTTCTTT.

This clone was observed a few times. This chain connects TRBV29-1 to TRBJ2-7; TRBD2 matches 7 bases. Per the germline V gene, CDR1 is SQVTM and CDR2 is ANQGSEA. The CDR3 runs 15 residues. V shed 5 bases and J 1 base; nucleotides not matched to a gene: 11. CDR3 region: CSVRKRDDLSYEQYF. The CDR3 coding sequence is TGCAGCGTTAGGAAGCGGGACGACCTATCCTACGAGCAGTACTTC.

The sample holds a few counts of this clone. Other DNA sequences in the same sample also yield this CDR3. The chain recombines TRBV6-6 with TRBJ2-2; D unclear. The CDR3 is 14 amino acids. Between the trimmed V and J ends, which lost 0 bases and 2 bases, there was a span of 4 bases. Per the germline V gene, CDR1 is MNHNY and CDR2 is SVGAGI (reference sequence). CDR3 in amino acids: CASSYSGNTGELFF. For the CDR3, the DNA is TGTGCCAGCAGTTACTCGGGCAACACCGGGGAGCTGTTTTTT.

The chain recombines TRBV5-6 with TRBJ1-1; D not certain. Trimming left V 0 bases short and J 0 bases short, with 6 bases between. The CDR3 totals 14 residues. Germline V gene sequence: CDR1 SGHDT, CDR2 YYEEEE. CDR3 nucleotide sequence: TGTGCCAGCAGCTTGGTGGTGATGAACACTGAAGCTTTCTTT. This translates into CASSLVVMNTEAFF.